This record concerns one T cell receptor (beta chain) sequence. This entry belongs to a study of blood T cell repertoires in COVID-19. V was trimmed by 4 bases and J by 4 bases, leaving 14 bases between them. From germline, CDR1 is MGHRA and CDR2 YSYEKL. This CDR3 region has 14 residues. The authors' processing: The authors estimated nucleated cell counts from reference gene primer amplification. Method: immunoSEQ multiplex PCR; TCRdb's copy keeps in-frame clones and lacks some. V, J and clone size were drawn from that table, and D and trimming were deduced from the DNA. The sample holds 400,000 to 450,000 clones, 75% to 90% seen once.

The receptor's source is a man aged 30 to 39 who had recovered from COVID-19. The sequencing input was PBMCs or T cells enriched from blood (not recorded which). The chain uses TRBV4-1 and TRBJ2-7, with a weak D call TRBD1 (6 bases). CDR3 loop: CASSPPGHTYEQYF. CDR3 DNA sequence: TGCGCCAGCAGCCCCCCGGGACATACTTACGAGCAGTACTTC.